The clone carrying this T cell receptor beta chain was picked up one time. What it binds is not known. Here immunoSEQ multiplex PCR was the method, and the copy in TCRdb shows in-frame clones only, minus some. The sample gives approximately 21,000 clones, 88% of which show up once; under 30% is in the top ten. This entry belongs to a study of T cells in localized non-small cell lung cancer. Study-level findings and limits: A median of roughly 55 of the top 100 tumor clones appeared in adjacent lung, which was paired and uninvolved. Only one tumor region was sequenced, so heterogeneity remains possible.

CDR3 size: 15 residues. The V gene's germline CDR1 is SGHDT and CDR2 YYEEEE. The ends were cut back, 3 bases at V and 7 bases at J, with 17 bases in the middle. The genes are TRBV5-6 and TRBJ1-5; maybe TRBD1 (6 bases). The source was peripheral blood mononuclear cells, collected before any cancer treatment. The receptor was derived from a male donor aged 60 or older with stage II lung adenocarcinoma. The CDR3 is CASSWGPGVEQPQHF. The CDR3 region has the DNA TGTGCCAGCAGCTGGGGACCAGGGGTGGAACAGCCCCAGCATTTT.